Below, 28 T cell receptor beta chains from the same sample are listed, as sequenced in a study of blood T cell repertoires in COVID-19. The assay was immunoSEQ multiplex PCR, and TCRdb's table has in-frame clones only and misses some. Found here are approximately 210,000 clones, about 88% of them singletons; the top ten hold about 5%. The sequenced material came from peripheral blood. These receptors were obtained from a woman aged 40 to 55 with acute or convalescent COVID-19.

The chain carries TRBV6-5 and TRBJ2-3; no clear D gene. Germline lookup yields CDR1 MNHEY and CDR2 SVGAGI. Trimming cost V 6 bases and J 0 bases, with 10 bases left between them. The CDR3 runs 14 residues. The CDR3 DNA is TGTGCCAGCAGGAGCCTGACTAGCACAGATACGCAGTATTTT. Translated, it gives CASRSLTSTDTQYF.

In DNA form, the CDR3 reads TGTGCCAGCAGCTCAGGGACTAGCGTAAACATTCAGTACTTC. The encoded protein is CASSSGTSVNIQYF. The chain uses TRBV11-2 and TRBJ2-4, with 10 bases lining up with TRBD2. The CDR3 spans 14 residues. Germline V gene lookup returns CDR1 SGHAT and CDR2 FQNNGV. Losses at the gene ends were 4 bases for V and 6 bases for J; bases not matched to a gene: 3.

V gene TRBV29-1 combines with J gene TRBJ1-3, with D possibly TRBD1 on 5 matching bases. The V and J ends lost 3 bases and 0 bases respectively, with 9 bases between them. This CDR3 has 14 residues. Germline values: CDR1 SQVTM, CDR2 ANQGSEA. CDR3 DNA: TGCAGCGTTGAGTCCGGACACTCTGGAAACACCATATATTTT. Protein product: CSVESGHSGNTIYF.

The chain has TRBV7-2 and TRBJ1-1, with no clear D. The CDR3 is made up of 16 amino acids. Germline CDR1 reads SGHTA; CDR2 reads FQGNSA. With 3 bases removed from V and 4 bases from J, the gap between germline ends came to 18 bases. The CDR3 region is CASSLGAGAVGTEAFF. The CDR3 nucleotides read TGTGCCAGCAGCTTGGGTGCTGGAGCCGTTGGCACTGAAGCTTTCTTT. Using reference TRBV7-2 and TRBJ1-1 for the parts outside the CDR3, the full variable domain is GAGVSQSPSNKVTEKGKDVELRCDPISGHTALYWYRQSLGQGLEFLIYFQGNSAPDKSGLPSDRFSAERTGGSVSTLTIQRTQQEDSAVYLCASSLGAGAVGTEAFFGQGTRLTVV.

This rearrangement joins TRBV25-1 to TRBJ1-1; no clear D. Germline CDR1 MGHDK, CDR2 SYGVNS. The CDR3 length is 11 residues. Trimming pared 5 bases from V and 7 bases from J, leaving 8 bases between. The CDR3 spells CASSPGIEAFF. Here the CDR3 DNA reads TGTGCCAGCAGTCCGGGAATTGAAGCTTTCTTT. Variable domain in full (rest from reference TRBV25-1 and TRBJ1-1): EADIYQTPRYLVIGTGKKITLECSQTMGHDKMYWYQQDPGMELHLIHYSYGVNSTEKGDLSSESTVSRIRTEHFPLTLESARPSHTSQYLCASSPGIEAFFGQGTRLTVV.

To note about this clone: The sample holds other DNA sequences that translate to the same CDR3. The chain is built from TRBV9 and TRBJ2-6, with 8 bases fitting TRBD1. The CDR3 is 15 residues long. V was pared by 4 bases and J by 4 bases, with 4 bases of the junction left unmatched. Looked up from germline, CDR1 is SGDLS and CDR2 is YYNGEE. CDR3 in amino acids: CASSRTGSGANVLTF. CDR3 nucleotides: TGTGCCAGCAGCCGGACAGGGTCCGGGGCCAACGTCCTGACTTTC.

The CDR3 loop reads CASRDMTVSGNTIYF. The CDR3 DNA follows: TGTGCCAGCAGAGATATGACAGTCTCTGGAAACACCATATATTTT. J is TRBJ1-3 and V is TRBV2; maybe TRBD1 (5 bases). The V gene lost 6 bases and the J gene lost 0 bases, with 12 bases spanning the gap. CDR3 size: 15 residues. The germline V gene encodes CDR1 SNHLY and CDR2 FYNNEI.

This sequence joins TRBV30 and TRBJ2-2; 10 bases agree with TRBD1. The CDR3 contains 13 residues. Germline CDR1 is GTSNPN and CDR2 is SVGIG (reference sequence). J was trimmed by 13 bases and V by 1 base; bases with no gene match: 6. CDR3 protein: CAWSGGDRGGLFF. CDR3 nucleotides: TGTGCCTGGAGTGGAGGGGACAGGGGAGGGCTGTTTTTT.

The rearrangement joins TRBV19 to TRBJ1-5; 8 bases agree with TRBD1. There are 15 residues in the CDR3. Per the germline V gene, CDR1 is LNHDA and CDR2 is SQIVND (reference sequence). V gave up 5 bases and J gave up 4 bases; unmatched junction bases: 7. The CDR3 nucleotides are TGTGCCAGTAGTTTCGCAGGGGGCCCAAATCAGCCCCAGCATTTT. Translating it yields CASSFAGGPNQPQHF.

The chain uses TRBV2 and TRBJ1-2, with 7 nucleotides matching TRBD1. The CDR3 is 14 residues long. Germline CDR1 SNHLY, CDR2 FYNNEI. V shed 10 bases and J 0 bases; nucleotides not matched to a gene: 8. CDR3 residues: CAIPQGTANYGYTF. CDR3 coding DNA: TGTGCCATCCCACAAGGGACAGCTAACTATGGCTACACCTTC. Full variable domain (missing parts from reference TRBV2 and TRBJ1-2): EPEVTQTPSHQVTQMGQEVILRCVPISNHLYFYWYRQILGQKVEFLVSFYNNEISEKSEIFDDQFSVERPDGSNFTLKIRSTKLEDSAMYFCAIPQGTANYGYTFGSGTRLTVV.

The rearrangement uses TRBV12-5 and TRBJ1-1; D not resolved. The CDR3 consists of 14 residues. Trimming stripped 6 bases from V and 0 bases from J, with 11 bases between. The V gene's germline CDR1 is LGHNT and CDR2 FRNRAP. The CDR3 is CASGLPYMNTEAFF. The CDR3, as DNA: TGTGCTAGTGGCCTTCCTTACATGAACACTGAAGCTTTCTTT.

The chain uses TRBV18 and TRBJ1-1; D gene unclear. This CDR3 has 17 amino acids. The V end lost 3 bases, the J end lost 0 bases, and 17 bases lay between the germline ends. Germline CDR1 KGHSH, CDR2 LQKENI. CDR3 amino acids: CASSPYLPGGMNTEAFF. CDR3 bases: TGTGCCAGCTCACCGTATCTACCTGGAGGGATGAACACTGAAGCTTTCTTT. The entire variable domain, with the rest obtained from reference TRBV18 and TRBJ1-1, is as follows: NAGVMQNPRHLVRRRGQEARLRCSPMKGHSHVYWYRQLPEEGLKFMVYLQKENIIDESGMPKERFSAEFPKEGPSILRIQQVVRGDSAAYFCASSPYLPGGMNTEAFFGQGTRLTVV.

The rearrangement uses TRBV5-5 and TRBJ2-3, with a possible D match to TRBD1 (5 bases). This CDR3 is 16 amino acids long. With 2 bases removed from V and 2 bases from J, the gap between germline ends came to 15 bases. Germline V CDR1 and CDR2: SGHKS, YYEKEE (reference sequence). This CDR3 reads CASSFPRDSFTDTQYF. CDR3 DNA: TGTGCCAGCAGCTTCCCCCGCGACAGTTTCACAGATACGCAGTATTTT.

The rearrangement links TRBV28 to TRBJ2-5; 9 nucleotides align to TRBD2. The V gene's germline CDR1 is MDHEN and CDR2 SYDVKM. CDR3 length equals 15 residues. V trimming: 0 bases; J trimming: 3 bases; junction bases outside the gene matches: 2. The CDR3, as DNA: TGTGCCAGCAGTTTATGGGCTAGCGGGGAAGAGACCCAGTACTTC. Residues: CASSLWASGEETQYF.

This chain links TRBV7-9 with TRBJ2-7; 10 bases fit TRBD2. The V and J ends lost 5 bases and 5 bases, in that order; junction bases with no gene match: 6. Germline lookup yields CDR1 SEHNR and CDR2 FQNEAQ (reference sequence). CDR3 size: 14 residues. The CDR3 region has the DNA TGTGCCAGCAGCGTTAGCGGGGGGCAACACGAGCAGTACGTC. This translates into CASSVSGGQHEQYV.

The chain links TRBV13 to TRBJ2-1; TRBD1 is a possible D gene (6 bases). Germline V gives CDR1 PRHDT, CDR2 FYEKMQ (reference sequence). Trimming pared 4 bases from V and 7 bases from J, leaving 14 bases between. The CDR3 is 14 residues long. The CDR3: CASSSTQGGNEQFF. CDR3 DNA sequence: TGTGCCAGCAGCTCAACACAGGGTGGGAATGAGCAGTTCTTC.

The rearrangement uses TRBV10-3 and TRBJ1-2; TRBD1 is a possible D gene (6 bases). The V end lost 6 bases, the J end lost 7 bases, and 15 bases lay between the germline ends. In germline, CDR1 is ENHRY, CDR2 SYGVKD. The CDR3 has 13 amino acids. For the CDR3, the DNA is TGTGCCATCAGGGCCATAACAGGGACTGGCTACACCTTC. Translation: CAIRAITGTGYTF.

The chain recombines TRBV9 with TRBJ1-2; weak D call: TRBD1 (6 bases). The CDR3 consists of 19 residues. V lost 0 bases to trimming and J lost 6 bases, with 27 bases between them. Germline loops: CDR1 SGDLS, CDR2 YYNGEE. This CDR3 reads CASSVVTPSTYGTPDGYTF. CDR3 coding DNA: TGTGCCAGCAGCGTAGTGACCCCGTCTACGTACGGGACACCTGATGGCTACACCTTC.

The V gene is TRBV30, the J gene TRBJ1-6; D remains ambiguous. Trimming removed 1 base at V and 0 bases at J, with 7 bases between. The germline V gene has CDR1 GTSNPN and CDR2 SVGIG (reference sequence). The CDR3 covers 15 residues. This CDR3 reads CAWSASSSYNSPLHF. The CDR3 region has the DNA TGTGCCTGGAGTGCCTCTAGCTCCTATAATTCACCCCTCCACTTT. The full variable domain, its missing parts supplied by reference TRBV30 and TRBJ1-6, is SQTIHQWPATLVQPVGSPLSLECTVEGTSNPNLYWYRQAAGRGLQLLFYSVGIGQISSEVPQNLSASRPQDRQFILSSKKLLLSDSGFYLCAWSASSSYNSPLHFGNGTRLTVT.

Details on this clone: A junction boundary mismatches the germline segment, possibly from a read error. CDR3: CAGSLTGSVINGYTF. The CDR3 DNA follows: TGTGCCGGCAGTCTTACAGGGTCTGTAATTAATGGCTACACCTTC. The chain has TRBV28 and TRBJ1-2; D may be TRBD1 (6 bases). The CDR3 runs 15 residues. Germline loops: CDR1 MDHEN, CDR2 SYDVKM.

The chain couples TRBV2 to TRBJ2-3; 10 bases are shared with TRBD2. V lost 9 bases, J lost 1 base, and 4 bases stayed unmatched. The germline V gene has CDR1 SNHLY and CDR2 FYNNEI. The CDR3 covers 14 residues. The CDR3 DNA reads as TGTGCCAGTATAGCGGGGGGCCGCACAGATACGCAGTATTTT. Its translation is CASIAGGRTDTQYF.

The chain has TRBV9 and TRBJ2-1, with a weak D call TRBD2 (6 bases). The germline V and J ends were trimmed by 3 bases and 5 bases, with 15 bases remaining between them. The CDR3 is 15 residues long. In germline, CDR1 is SGDLS, CDR2 YYNGEE. The CDR3 protein is CASSAQSGTHNEQFF. CDR3 nucleotides: TGTGCCAGCAGCGCCCAATCCGGGACTCACAATGAGCAGTTCTTC.

The V call is TRBV2, the J call TRBJ1-3; D is undetermined. Germline CDR1 reads SNHLY; CDR2 reads FYNNEI. Trimming removed 4 bases at V and 3 bases at J, with 10 bases between. This CDR3 has 14 residues. The CDR3 loop is CASSALLSGNTIYF. The DNA of the CDR3 is TGTGCCAGCAGTGCCCTATTAAGTGGAAACACCATATATTTT.

The chain combines TRBV5-1 with TRBJ2-1; TRBD1 is a possible D gene (8 bases). The CDR3 length is 15 residues. Trimming pared 4 bases from V and 7 bases from J, leaving 18 bases between. The germline V gene has CDR1 SGHRS and CDR2 YFSETQ. CDR3 amino acids: CASSHRGGPLNEQFF. The CDR3 bases are TGCGCCAGCAGCCACAGGGGGGGCCCCCTTAATGAGCAGTTCTTC.

The CDR3 region is CASRRAGGTGELFF. The CDR3 nucleotides are TGCGCCAGCAGGAGGGCAGGGGGAACCGGGGAGCTGTTTTTT. The V call is TRBV5-1, the J call TRBJ2-2; 7 nucleotides line up with TRBD1. Germline V gene lookup returns CDR1 SGHRS and CDR2 YFSETQ. The CDR3 is 14 amino acids. Trimming took 5 bases from V and 5 from J; bases not matched to a gene: 6.

This clone was counted only a few times. The junction departs from the called germline gene at one end, perhaps through a read error. The V call is TRBV6-1, the J call TRBJ2-1, with 8 bases that match TRBD2. This CDR3 region has 14 residues. Germline V gene lookup returns CDR1 MNHNS and CDR2 SASEGT. This chain's CDR3 is CASSERGGNKEQFF. The CDR3 DNA sequence: TGTGCCAGCAGTGAACGGGGGGGGAACAAAGAGCAGTTCTTC.

This clone was seen once. The V gene is TRBV30, the J gene TRBJ1-2; tentative D call: TRBD1 (5 bases). The CDR3 length is 14 residues. Between the trimmed V and J ends, which lost 3 bases and 2 bases, there was a span of 13 bases. Looked up from germline, CDR1 is GTSNPN and CDR2 is SVGIG (reference sequence). CDR3 nucleotide sequence: TGTGCCTGGAGCCCGGGACTGACAAACTATGGCTACACCTTC. It codes for CAWSPGLTNYGYTF.

V and J are TRBV6-1 and TRBJ1-3, with a weak D call TRBD1 (6 bases). This CDR3 region has 17 residues. Germline values: CDR1 MNHNS, CDR2 SASEGT. Trimming shortened V by 4 bases and J by 0 bases, and 16 bases separated the two germline ends. CDR3 loop: CASSGAHRASSGNTIYF. Here the CDR3 DNA reads TGTGCCAGCAGTGGTGCACACAGGGCAAGCTCTGGAAACACCATATATTTT.